This T cell receptor beta chain stems from a study of blood T cell repertoires in COVID-19. Study overall: Sources were T cells, B-cell-depleted T cells, or PBMCs; the material itself was cDNA or gDNA.

Trimming pared 7 bases from V and 7 bases from J, leaving 16 bases between. Germline CDR1 is SNHLY and CDR2 is FYNNEI. The CDR3 extends over 13 amino acids. Assay used: immunoSEQ multiplex PCR; TCRdb lists only in-frame clones, some missing. Among about 50,000 clones listed, more than 90% were seen once. The sequence was obtained from a woman aged 80 or over with acute or convalescent COVID-19. The rearrangement links TRBV2 to TRBJ1-1; D might be TRBD1 (6 bases). Material: peripheral blood. DNA of the CDR3: TGTGCCAGCACTCGGGAACAGGGCCTTGAAGCTTTCTTT. This sequence encodes CASTREQGLEAFF. The full variable domain, rest sourced from reference TRBV2 and TRBJ1-1, is EPEVTQTPSHQVTQMGQEVILRCVPISNHLYFYWYRQILGQKVEFLVSFYNNEISEKSEIFDDQFSVERPDGSNFTLKIRSTKLEDSAMYFCASTREQGLEAFFGQGTRLTVV.